The sequence of this TCR delta chain was determined in a study of gamma-delta T cells after stem cell transplantation. TCRdb called clones anew from the RT-PCR reads with CATT. The sample includes roughly 2,800 delta-chain clones, 3% to 4% of them seen just once. This clone is deemed medium-sized. At the DNA level, this CDR3 is encoded by other sequences in the same sample as well. V lost 3 bases and J lost 9; bases outside the gene matches: 19. Germline V gives CDR1 GEAIGNYY, CDR2 EKD. The CDR3 sequence is 17 residues long. V usage is TRDV2 and J usage is TRDJ1; 9 bases agree with TRDD3. This TCR was sampled from a human donor. It is not recorded whose cells these are; they may come from a transplant donor. Sequenced material: gamma-delta T cells. In DNA, the CDR3 is TGTGCCTGTGACGGGGTACTGGGGGACCGAACCCTTAGGGAACTCATCTTT. Residues: CACDGVLGDRTLRELIF.